This T cell receptor (beta chain) was identified during a study of T cell repertoires in cytomegalovirus infection. At the level of the study: Both CMV infection and a matching HLA type were indicated by public TCR beta signatures. Study-wide points: HLA-C-restricted CMV-specific TCR beta clonotypes were dominant in the ex vivo response. Cumulative public TCR beta family frequency identified CMV carriers with the relevant HLA.

Comment on this clonotype: Its antigen is not known.

V shed 6 bases and J shed 0 bases, with 8 bases lying between them. This CDR3 is 13 amino acids long. CDR1 is MDHEN, CDR2 SYDVKM, per germline. TCRdb reanalysed the reads using MiXCR and keeps one entry per CDR3 protein. Found here are about 320,000 distinct CDR3 sequences, over 7.5% of them singletons; the top ten hold around 4.5%. This receptor was identified in a human donor in good health (CMV status not recorded). Some clones in this sample may be carry-over from other donors' samples. The chain couples TRBV28 to TRBJ1-2; D remains ambiguous. The specimen sequenced was PBMCs. CDR3 loop: CASSQTTNYGYTF. The CDR3 DNA sequence: TGTGCCAGCAGCCAGACAACTAACTATGGCTACACCTTC.